These T cell receptor beta chains were read from a single sample in a study of T cell responses to AZD1222 COVID-19 vaccine. Repertoires were generated with immunoSEQ multiplex PCR, while TCRdb's copy carries only in-frame clones and drops some. Among 150,000 to 200,000 clones listed, around 90% were seen once. The specimen comprised peripheral blood, sampled 28 days after the second AZD1222 dose. These receptor sequences come from an adult who received the AZD1222 COVID-19 vaccine. CDR3s include the opening cysteine and the closing phenylalanine or tryptophan. Fields, in order: D gene, clone size, J gene, V gene, CDR3 protein, CDR3 DNA. D genes are given only for firm matches. Not all rows give a size; the values are once, few, many and, for expanded clones, a class.

TRBD2 . TRBJ2-4 TRBV10-3 CAIRLAGVAKNIQYF TGTGCCATCAGACTAGCGGGAGTAGCCAAAAACATTCAGTACTTC
. . TRBJ1-4 TRBV7-6 CASSLDGPGPFTEKLFF TGTGCCAGCAGCTTAGATGGCCCAGGCCCCTTCACCGAAAAACTGTTTTTT
. . TRBJ1-1 TRBV10-1 CASSAAGVPLNTEAFF TGCGCCAGCAGTGCGGCAGGAGTCCCCCTGAACACTGAAGCTTTCTTT
. . TRBJ1-5 TRBV6-5 CASRTGMNQPQHF TGTGCCAGCAGAACAGGGATGAATCAGCCCCAGCATTTT
. few TRBJ2-3 TRBV5-4 CASKVRDTSTDTQYF TGTGCCAGCAAAGTCAGGGACACCAGCACAGATACGCAGTATTTT
TRBD2 . TRBJ2-1 TRBV5-4 CASSHGLAGTPLANEQFF TGTGCCAGCAGCCATGGACTAGCGGGGACACCCCTCGCCAATGAGCAGTTCTTC
TRBD1 . TRBJ2-5 TRBV10-2 CASSESGRGQETQYF TGCGCCAGCAGTGAGTCAGGCAGGGGGCAAGAGACCCAGTACTTC
. . TRBJ1-6 TRBV11-2 CASSLTGRRTSPLHF TGTGCCAGCAGCTTAACGGGACGGAGAACTTCACCCCTCCACTTT
TRBD2 . TRBJ2-5 TRBV29-1 CSVLLAGGGETQYF TGCAGCGTTCTCCTAGCGGGGGGTGGGGAGACCCAGTACTTC
TRBD1 . TRBJ1-6 TRBV11-2 CASSSHRTGVYNSPLHF TGTGCCAGCAGCTCCCATCGGACAGGGGTTTATAATTCACCCCTCCACTTT
. . TRBJ1-1 TRBV4-2 CASSRENTEAFF TGTGCCAGCAGCCGGGAGAACACTGAAGCTTTCTTT
. . TRBJ1-1 TRBV6-5 CASSPQEATEAFF TGTGCCAGCAGTCCCCAAGAAGCCACTGAAGCTTTCTTT
TRBD1 . TRBJ1-6 TRBV4-1 CASSQEGGLMGSPLHF TGCGCCAGCAGCCAAGAAGGGGGCCTGATGGGTTCACCCCTCCACTTT
. . TRBJ2-5 TRBV6-2/TRBV6-3 CASSYGWGARETQYF TGTGCCAGCAGTTACGGGTGGGGGGCACGGGAGACCCAGTACTTC
TRBD1 . TRBJ1-1 TRBV10-3 CAIRDREFNTEAFF TGTGCCATCAGGGACAGGGAATTTAACACTGAAGCTTTCTTT
. . TRBJ1-2 TRBV18 CASSPRSGRSYGYTF TGTGCCAGCTCACCAAGGTCAGGGAGGTCCTATGGCTACACCTTC
. . TRBJ2-7 TRBV10-1 CATGDGYEQYF TGCGCCACCGGAGACGGCTACGAGCAGTACTTC
. . TRBJ1-3 TRBV10-3 CATQFGSGNTIYF TGTGCCACCCAGTTTGGCTCTGGAAACACCATATATTTT
. . TRBJ2-3 TRBV5-1 CASSHGATDTQYF TGCGCCAGCAGCCACGGGGCCACAGATACGCAGTATTTT